This is a list of T cell receptor beta chains from one sample in a study of T cell responses to AZD1222 COVID-19 vaccine. Assay: immunoSEQ multiplex PCR; the TCRdb copy retains only in-frame clones and omits some. The sample has around 100,000 clones, 70% to 90% seen once. The input for sequencing was peripheral blood, taken on day 0 of MenACWY control vaccination. These receptors all stem from an adult in good health. CDR3s include the opening cysteine and the closing phenylalanine or tryptophan. The D gene is left open where the match is weak. Size is stated for part of the rows, as once, few or many counts, or as a class when the clone is expanded.

NA	TRBJ2-3	TRBV5-1	NA	CASSFNTDTQYF	TGCGCCAGCAGCTTTAACACAGATACGCAGTATTTT
NA	TRBJ1-5	TRBV19	NA	CASSIGGQPQHF	TGTGCCAGTAGTATCGGGGGTCAGCCCCAGCATTTT
NA	TRBJ1-1	TRBV6-5	NA	CASSYWVNTEAFF	TGTGCCAGCAGTTACTGGGTTAACACTGAAGCTTTCTTT
TRBD1	TRBJ1-1	TRBV3-1/TRBV3-2	NA	CASSSGQGGTEAFF	TGTGCCAGCAGCTCGGGACAGGGTGGTACTGAAGCTTTCTTT
NA	TRBJ1-2	TRBV7-9	once	CASSSDYRARGGYTF	TGTGCCAGCAGTTCCGACTACCGGGCCCGAGGTGGCTACACCTTC
NA	TRBJ1-5	TRBV27	few	CASSRQYSNQPQHF	TGTGCCAGCAGCCGACAATATAGCAATCAGCCCCAGCATTTT
NA	TRBJ2-7	TRBV6-5	NA	CASSYSTDGSSYEQYF	TGTGCCAGCAGTTACTCGACCGACGGAAGCTCCTACGAGCAGTACTTC
TRBD1	TRBJ1-6	TRBV6-6	NA	CASSYRDRNSPLHF	TGTGCCAGCAGTTACCGGGACAGAAATTCACCCCTCCACTTT
NA	TRBJ1-5	TRBV28	NA	CASTRGYSNQPQHF	TGTGCCAGCACAAGGGGATATAGCAATCAGCCCCAGCATTTT
NA	TRBJ1-2	TRBV6-5	NA	CASSYSPPNYGYTF	TGTGCCAGCAGTTACTCGCCTCCTAACTATGGCTACACCTTC
NA	TRBJ1-5	TRBV6-6	NA	CASSYPGGASNQPQHF	TGTGCCAGCAGTTATCCGGGTGGAGCTAGCAATCAGCCCCAGCATTTT
NA	TRBJ1-2	TRBV3-1/TRBV3-2	few	CASSQGDSGYTF	TGTGCCAGCAGCCAAGGGGATTCTGGCTACACCTTC
NA	TRBJ1-1	TRBV10-3	NA	CAISVLGVNTEAFF	TGTGCCATCAGTGTGTTGGGTGTGAACACTGAAGCTTTCTTT
NA	TRBJ1-5	TRBV2	NA	CASARATSSPRPQHF	TGTGCCAGCGCTAGGGCCACTAGTTCCCCGCGGCCCCAGCATTTT
NA	TRBJ1-2	TRBV18	NA	CASSPPQSSNYGYTF	TGTGCCAGCTCACCACCCCAGTCCTCTAACTATGGCTACACCTTC
NA	TRBJ1-4	TRBV25-1	NA	CASSDKGITTNEKLFF	TGTGCCAGCAGTGATAAGGGCATCACAACTAATGAAAAACTGTTTTTT